Below, one T cell receptor (beta chain) is given with its context. The antigen remains undetermined. Amplification used 60 Vbeta primers and 13 Jbeta primers. Sequenced by immunoSEQ multiplex PCR; TCRdb stores in-frame clones only, minus some. The sample lists roughly 150,000 clones, approximately 79% seen once, with around 7% in the top ten. CDR3 length: 20 amino acids. Germline values: CDR1 SGHVS, CDR2 FNYEAQ. V lost 1 base and J lost 0; bases outside the gene matches: 12. These data belong to a study of cytomegalovirus exposure and HLA in healthy donors. Study overall: Earlier work reported 95 million to 130 million unique TCR beta sequences from about 190 million T cells. Findings of the study overall: Later, an analysis showed that TCR beta chains associated with HLA were more clonally expanded than others that were equally common. Solely CMV serostatus was available to characterize immune exposure.

The donors, nominally healthy at sampling, likely had unrecorded immune exposures. The sequenced sample was PBMCs. V and J are TRBV7-6 and TRBJ2-1; TRBD1 matches 10 bases. The TCR comes from a man aged 35 to 55 in good health and CMV-seropositive. The DNA of the CDR3 is TGTGCCAGCAGCTTAGAGGGACAGGGGAGCCGATTAAGCTCCTACAATGAGCAGTTCTTC. Its protein is CASSLEGQGSRLSSYNEQFF.